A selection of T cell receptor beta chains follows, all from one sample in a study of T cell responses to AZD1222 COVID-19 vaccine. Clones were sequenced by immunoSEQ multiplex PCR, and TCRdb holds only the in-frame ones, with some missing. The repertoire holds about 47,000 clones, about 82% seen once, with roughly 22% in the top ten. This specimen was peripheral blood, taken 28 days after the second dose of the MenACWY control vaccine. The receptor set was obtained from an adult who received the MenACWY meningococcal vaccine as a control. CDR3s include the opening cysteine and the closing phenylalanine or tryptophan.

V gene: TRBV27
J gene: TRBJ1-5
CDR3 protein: CASGTISNQPQHF

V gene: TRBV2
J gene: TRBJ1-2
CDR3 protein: CASSAGTYGYTF

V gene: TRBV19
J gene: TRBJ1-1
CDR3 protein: CASSKAGGGMNTEAFF

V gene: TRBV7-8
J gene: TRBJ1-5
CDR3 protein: CASSLGTGSQPQHF

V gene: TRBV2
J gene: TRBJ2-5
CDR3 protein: CASSVRSVPGETQYF

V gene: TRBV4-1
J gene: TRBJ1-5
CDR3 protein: CASSQSPSPPQGNQPQHF

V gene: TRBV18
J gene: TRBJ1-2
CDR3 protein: CASSPPGSQGYTF

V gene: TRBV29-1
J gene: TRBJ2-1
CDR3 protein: CSVYTSGRRNEQFF

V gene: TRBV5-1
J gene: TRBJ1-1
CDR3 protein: CASSSATTANTEAFF

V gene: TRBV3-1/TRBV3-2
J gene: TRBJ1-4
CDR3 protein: CASSQRRGGLNEKLFF

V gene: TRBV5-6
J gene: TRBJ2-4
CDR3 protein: CASSRATGLVVIQYF

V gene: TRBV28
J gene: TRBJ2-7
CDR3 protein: CASSSLLGGPSSYEQYF

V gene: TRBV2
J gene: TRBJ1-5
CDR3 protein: CASTWTGGSNQPQHF

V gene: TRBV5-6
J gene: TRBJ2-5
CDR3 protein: CASSLAGGEETQYF

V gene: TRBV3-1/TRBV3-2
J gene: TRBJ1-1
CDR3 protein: CASSQAQKGWKDTEAFF

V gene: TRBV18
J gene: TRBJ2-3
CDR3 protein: CASSPPEVRTDTQYF

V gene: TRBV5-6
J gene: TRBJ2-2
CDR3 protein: CASSIGPQIFAGELFF

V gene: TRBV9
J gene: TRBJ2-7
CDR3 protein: CASSAGQGVGEQYF

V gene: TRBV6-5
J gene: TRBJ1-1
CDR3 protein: CASSYSDSSAEAFF

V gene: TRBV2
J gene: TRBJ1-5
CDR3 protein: CASTDRLGKPQHF

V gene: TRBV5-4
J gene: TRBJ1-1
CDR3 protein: CASSLGTGGFTEAFF

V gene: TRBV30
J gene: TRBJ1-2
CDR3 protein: CAERTGTGTNYGYTF

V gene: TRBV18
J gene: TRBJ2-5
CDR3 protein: CASSPGASGVETQYF

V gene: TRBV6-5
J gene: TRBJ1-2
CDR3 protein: CASKSDRVRGYTF

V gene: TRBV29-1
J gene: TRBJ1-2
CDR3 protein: CSPARGYTF

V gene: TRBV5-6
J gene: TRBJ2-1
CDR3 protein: CASSYGWDQSYNEQFF

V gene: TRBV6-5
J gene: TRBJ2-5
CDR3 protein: CASYPRASGGKTQYF

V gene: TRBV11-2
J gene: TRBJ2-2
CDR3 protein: CASSLDMDTGELFF

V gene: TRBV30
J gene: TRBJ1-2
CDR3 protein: CAWSVRSDGIGGYTF

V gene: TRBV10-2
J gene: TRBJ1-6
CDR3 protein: CASSNRDSPLHF

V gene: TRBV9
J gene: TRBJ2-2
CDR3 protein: CASSVAWDTGELFF

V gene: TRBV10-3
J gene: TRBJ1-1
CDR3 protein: CAISLGQMNTEAFF

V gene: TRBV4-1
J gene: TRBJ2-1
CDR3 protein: CASSLLGLNEQFF

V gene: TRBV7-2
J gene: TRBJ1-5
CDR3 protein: CASSFLPDRENQPQHF

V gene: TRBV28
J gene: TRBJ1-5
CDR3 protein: CATESQVSNQPQHF

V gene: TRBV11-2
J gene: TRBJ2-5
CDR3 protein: CASSLSTLSGETQYF

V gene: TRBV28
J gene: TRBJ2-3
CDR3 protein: CASSLNRALGGQYF

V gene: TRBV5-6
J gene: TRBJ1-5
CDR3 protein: CASSRLYSNQPQHF

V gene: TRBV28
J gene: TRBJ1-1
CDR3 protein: CASRRDGGAFF

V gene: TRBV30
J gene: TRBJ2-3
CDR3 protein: CAWSAGLPGTDTQYF

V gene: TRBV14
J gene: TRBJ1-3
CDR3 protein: CASSRVGGVAGNTIYF

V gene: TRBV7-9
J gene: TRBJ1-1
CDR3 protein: CASSFSQRNTEAFF

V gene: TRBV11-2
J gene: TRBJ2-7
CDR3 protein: CASSHLVGVSSFSGEQYF

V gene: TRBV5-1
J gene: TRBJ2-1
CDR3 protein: CASSQRTSGGFNEQFF

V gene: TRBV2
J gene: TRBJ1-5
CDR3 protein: CASREQGAGGRNQPQHF

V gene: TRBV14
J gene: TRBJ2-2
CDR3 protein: CASSQRSFGGRSGELFF

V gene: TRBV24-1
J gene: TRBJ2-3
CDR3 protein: CATSDPTGTGGPDTQYF

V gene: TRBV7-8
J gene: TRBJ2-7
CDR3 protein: CASSPRDSSYEQYF

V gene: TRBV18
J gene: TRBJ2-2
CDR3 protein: CASSPLPTSGENTGELFF

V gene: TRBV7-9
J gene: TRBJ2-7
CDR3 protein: CASSNGQDYEQYF

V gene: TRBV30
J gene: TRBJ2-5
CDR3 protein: CAWSQGLRETQYF

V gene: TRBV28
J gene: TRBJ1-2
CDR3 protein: CASSSSGTAYGYTF

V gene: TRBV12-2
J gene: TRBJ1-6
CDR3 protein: CASRLATPGRHNSPLHF

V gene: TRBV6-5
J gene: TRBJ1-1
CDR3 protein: CASTYSGLTEAFF

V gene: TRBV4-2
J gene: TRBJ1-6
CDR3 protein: CASRPGTGNSPLHF

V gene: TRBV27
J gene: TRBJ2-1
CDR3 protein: CASSLGGPYNEQFF

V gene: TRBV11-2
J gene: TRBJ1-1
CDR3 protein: CASSYNEAFF